The 27 T cell receptor beta chains below come from one sample, sequenced in a study of T cell clonality in common variable immunodeficiency. Repertoires were generated with immunoSEQ multiplex PCR, while TCRdb's copy carries only in-frame clones and drops some. The sample is made up of fewer than 20,000 clones, none counted only once. Findings and limits, study-wide: Common variable immunodeficiency TCR beta sequences reportedly had fewer deletions and N-nucleotide insertions.

No antigen has been assigned to these receptors. Sequenced: peripheral blood mononuclear cells. These receptors were collected from a human donor with common variable immunodeficiency.

This clone was seen ten or more times. The observed sequence ends 3 residues before the CDR3 terminus, with the missing tail filled in from the germline J gene. The chain links TRBV20-1 to TRBJ1-1; TRBD1 matches 10 bases. Germline lookup yields CDR1 DFQATT and CDR2 SNEGSKA (reference sequence). There are 15 residues in the CDR3. The V and J ends lost 0 bases and 5 bases, in that order; junction bases with no gene match: 6. CDR3 DNA (partial): TGCAGTGCTAGAGATTGGGGGACAGGGGAAACTGAA. Translated, it gives CSARDWGTGETE. The entire CDR3 sequence reads CSARDWGTGETEAFF.

Ten or more counts support this clone. The CDR3 end is not reached by the read, which stops 3 residues before it; the germline J gene fills it in. The V and J genes are TRBV18 and TRBJ2-2; tentative D call: TRBD2 (6 bases). V lost 0 bases and J 5 bases, leaving 10 bases between the germline ends. Germline V gives CDR1 KGHSH, CDR2 LQKENI. CDR3 length equals 15 residues. The CDR3 loop reads CASSPPIGGTGELFF. The CDR3 DNA, read in part, is TGTGCCAGCTCACCACCGATCGGAGGGACCGGGGAG.

This clone was detected only a few times. Coverage ceases 3 residues before the CDR3 finishes, and the germline J gene fills in the end. The chain uses TRBV7-2 and TRBJ1-2; TRBD1 aligns across 11 bases. The CDR3 runs 17 residues. The V gene's germline CDR1 is SGHTA and CDR2 FQGNSA. V shed 0 bases and J 7 bases; nucleotides not matched to a gene: 10. The sequenced part of the CDR3 DNA is TGTGCCAGCAGCTTAGCGTGGACAGGGGGCGTCGTACGTGGC. Translated, it gives CASSLAWTGGVVRG. The full-length CDR3 reads as CASSLAWTGGVVRGYTF.

About this clone: The sequence runs out 3 residues before the end of the CDR3; the remainder is reconstructed from the germline J gene. V is TRBV2 and J is TRBJ1-6, with D uncertain. This CDR3 is built from 11 residues. Germline-derived CDR1 and CDR2 are SNHLY and FYNNEI. The ends were cut back, 6 bases at V and 9 bases at J, with 6 bases in the middle. CDR3 region: CASSPSSPLHF. The CDR3 bases that were read are TGTGCCAGCAGCCCTAGTTCACCC.

This clone is medium-sized within its sample. With the read ending 3 residues before the CDR3 end, the germline J gene is used to fill in that end. The chain has TRBV20-1 and TRBJ1-2, with TRBD1 matching over 9 bases. The CDR3 covers 14 residues. Trimming removed 6 bases from V and 2 bases from J; junction bases left unmatched: 7. Looked up from germline, CDR1 is DFQATT and CDR2 is SNEGSKA (reference sequence). The CDR3: CSALTGTGNYGYTF. Partial CDR3 DNA: TGCAGTGCACTAACCGGGACAGGGAACTATGGC.

This clone was recorded at least ten times. The observed sequence ends 3 residues before the CDR3 terminus, with the missing tail filled in from the germline J gene. This sequence joins TRBV9 and TRBJ1-4; TRBD1 aligns across 7 bases. V gave up 4 bases and J gave up 1 base; unmatched junction bases: 4. The V gene's germline CDR1 is SGDLS and CDR2 YYNGEE. CDR3 length equals 15 residues. CDR3 DNA, as far as it was read: TGTGCCAGCAGCCCCCAGGGGGGAACTAATGAAAAA. Translation gives CASSPQGGTNEK. In full, the CDR3 is CASSPQGGTNEKLFF.

This clone was counted many times. Read data end 3 residues before the CDR3 end; the end is taken from the germline J gene. This chain uses TRBV2 with TRBJ2-1; tentatively, D is TRBD1 (5 bases). The V gene's germline CDR1 is SNHLY and CDR2 FYNNEI. V was clipped by 6 bases and J by 7 bases, with 10 bases between them. The CDR3 is made up of 12 amino acids. CDR3 bases read: TGTGCCAGCAGGGACATTGGTAATGAG. It yields the protein CASRDIGNE. The full CDR3 is CASRDIGNEQFF.

This clone occurred a few times. The read terminates 3 residues ahead of where the CDR3 ends, so the germline J gene completes it. V usage is TRBV5-6 and J usage is TRBJ2-5; possible D gene TRBD1, 6 bases. V lost 1 base, J lost 5 bases, and 9 bases lay in between. Germline-derived CDR1 and CDR2 are SGHDT and YYEEEE. The CDR3 loop spans 13 amino acids. The CDR3 protein is CASSLLQGETQYF. Partial CDR3 DNA: TGTGCCAGCAGCTTGCTGCAGGGGGAGACC.

This clone appeared many times. The CDR3 is cut off 3 residues early in the read; its end comes from the germline J gene. This sequence joins TRBV18 and TRBJ1-1; D possibly corresponds to TRBD1 (5 bases). Germline-derived CDR1 and CDR2 are KGHSH and LQKENI. The CDR3 has 14 amino acids. V dropped 4 bases and J dropped 4 bases, with 13 bases sitting between them. CDR3 in amino acids: CASSRGVRGTEAFF. The DNA read from the CDR3 is TGTGCCAGCTCACGGGGGGTTCGGGGCACTGAA.

Concerning this clone itself: The sequence runs out 3 residues before the end of the CDR3; the remainder is reconstructed from the germline J gene. This chain joins TRBV7-2 and TRBJ1-1; 8 bases line up with TRBD1. The CDR3 contains 12 residues. Germline V gene data show CDR1 as SGHTA and CDR2 as FQGNSA. CDR3 residues: CASSPYRGGAFF. The DNA read from the CDR3 is TGTGCCAGCAGCCCCTACAGGGGGGGA.

This clone came up a few times. Read data end 3 residues before the CDR3 end; the end is taken from the germline J gene. The V and J genes are TRBV19 and TRBJ2-7; the match to TRBD1 covers 7 bases. CDR3 length equals 13 residues. Germline V lookup: CDR1 LNHDA, CDR2 SQIVND (reference sequence). J was trimmed by 3 bases and V by 6 bases; bases with no gene match: 5. The CDR3 spells CASSRQGIYEQYF. CDR3 bases read: TGTGCCAGTAGCCGACAGGGAATCTACGAG. The full variable domain, completed using reference TRBV19 and TRBJ2-7, is DGGITQSPKYLFRKEGQNVTLSCEQNLNHDAMYWYRQDPGQGLRLIYYSQIVNDFQKGDIAEGYSVSREKKESFPLTVTSAQKNPTAFYLCASSRQGIYEQYFGPGTRLTVT.

Details on this clone: Read sequence stops 3 residues before the CDR3 end, and the germline J gene provides the missing end. The chain carries TRBV5-6 and TRBJ1-5; 9 bases map to TRBD1. This CDR3 contains 14 residues. Germline V CDR1 and CDR2: SGHDT, YYEEEE. V shed 2 bases and J 6 bases; nucleotides not matched to a gene: 3. The CDR3 bases that were read are TGTGCCAGCAGCTTTGGACAGGGGAGTCAGCCC. Protein product: CASSFGQGSQP. The full CDR3 protein reads CASSFGQGSQPQHF.

This clone occurred a few times. Here the CDR3 reads CASSLKTGNTEAFF. The CDR3 DNA, read in part, is TGTGCCAGCTCACTAAAGACAGGGAACACTGAA. The gene calls are TRBV18 and TRBJ1-1; a weak D match, TRBD1 (6 bases). The missing CDR3 end, 3 residues past where the read stops, is filled in from the germline J gene. The CDR3 runs to 14 residues. Trimming cost V 4 bases and J 1 base, with 10 bases left between them. Germline CDR1 reads KGHSH; CDR2 reads LQKENI.

With regard to this clone: The sequenced fragment ends 3 residues before the CDR3 boundary, so the rest is inferred from the germline J gene. The genes are TRBV19 and TRBJ2-2, with D maybe TRBD2 (7 bases). V was pared by 0 bases and J by 0 bases, with 17 bases between. Looked up from germline, CDR1 is LNHDA and CDR2 is SQIVND (reference sequence). The CDR3 is 19 residues long. The CDR3 is CASSIERGGRPPNTGELFF. The part of the CDR3 DNA that was read is TGTGCCAGTAGTATAGAAAGGGGGGGCAGGCCCCCGAACACCGGGGAG. Supplemented by reference TRBV19 and TRBJ2-2, the full variable domain reads DGGITQSPKYLFRKEGQNVTLSCEQNLNHDAMYWYRQDPGQGLRLIYYSQIVNDFQKGDIAEGYSVSREKKESFPLTVTSAQKNPTAFYLCASSIERGGRPPNTGELFFGEGSRLTVL.

Concerning this clone itself: The read terminates 3 residues before the CDR3 end, so the remaining end is supplied by the germline J gene. The genes are TRBV6-2 or TRBV6-3 and TRBJ1-2, with a tentative D call TRBD1 (6 bases). Per germline, CDR1 MNHEY and CDR2 SVGEGT. The CDR3 is 15 residues long. V was trimmed by 2 bases and J by 2 bases, leaving 12 bases between them. The DNA read from the CDR3 is TGTGCCAGCAGTTACGCCGGACAGTGGAACTATGGC. It translates to CASSYAGQWNYG. The full CDR3 protein reads CASSYAGQWNYGYTF.

This clone has a handful of counts. The read ends 3 residues early relative to the CDR3; the germline J gene fills the gap. This chain connects TRBV7-2 to TRBJ2-3; TRBD1 matches at 11 bases. The length of the CDR3 is 14 residues. The germline V gene has CDR1 SGHTA and CDR2 FQGNSA. The sequenced CDR3 bases are TGTGCCAGCAGCTTGGACAGGGGGCGATCACCG. It translates to CASSLDRGRSP. The CDR3 as a whole reads CASSLDRGRSPQYF.

About this clone itself: The read stops 3 residues short of the end of the CDR3; the missing end is completed from the germline J gene. The chain employs TRBV11-2 and TRBJ1-1, with 7 bases lining up with TRBD1. Germline V lookup: CDR1 SGHAT, CDR2 FQNNGV. This CDR3 is 14 amino acids long. Losses at the gene ends were 1 base for V and 6 bases for J; bases not matched to a gene: 5. Partial CDR3 DNA: TGTGCCAGCAGCTTAGGGGGTACAGGGGCTGAA. Translated: CASSLGGTGAE. The CDR3 in full is CASSLGGTGAEAFF.

This clone has a handful of counts. The missing CDR3 end, 3 residues past where the read stops, is filled in from the germline J gene. This chain links TRBV20-1 with TRBJ2-3, with 10 bases identical to TRBD2. The CDR3 is 17 amino acids. The V and J ends lost 3 bases and 2 bases, in that order; junction bases with no gene match: 11. CDR1 DFQATT and CDR2 SNEGSKA come from the germline V gene (reference sequence). CDR3 amino acids: CSARPPTSGASTDTQYF. The CDR3 bases that were read are TGCAGTGCTAGGCCCCCAACTAGCGGGGCCTCCACAGATACG.

With regard to this clone: The read finishes 3 residues shy of the CDR3 end, and the germline J gene is used to complete it. The chain couples TRBV5-1 to TRBJ1-2; D not certain. V lost 1 base to trimming and J lost 3 bases, with 7 bases between them. This CDR3 spans 13 amino acids. Germline CDR1 and CDR2: SGHRS and YFSETQ. CDR3 loop: CASSLRVDYGYTF. Partial CDR3 DNA: TGCGCCAGCAGCTTGAGGGTCGACTATGGC.

This clone has more than one count but fewer than ten. From the germline J gene comes the end of the CDR3, since the read stops 3 residues before it. The chain uses TRBV7-6 and TRBJ2-1; 9 bases are shared with TRBD2. CDR3 length equals 16 residues. CDR1 and CDR2 from the germline V gene are SGHVS and FNYEAQ. The junction had 10 bases not matched to a gene; V was cut back by 5 bases and J by 5 bases. The CDR3: CASSGQAGGPHNEQFF. The sequenced CDR3 bases are TGTGCCAGCAGCGGTCAGGCGGGGGGGCCGCACAATGAG.

This clone appeared many times. The CDR3 end lies 3 residues beyond the end of the read and is filled in from the germline J gene. The rearrangement uses TRBV5-1 and TRBJ2-3, with 7 bases aligning to TRBD2. The germline CDR1 and CDR2 sequences are SGHRS and YFSETQ. The CDR3 covers 12 residues. CDR3 region: CASSFERGAQYF. Incomplete CDR3 DNA: TGCGCCAGCAGCTTTGAGCGGGGTGCG.

This clone showed up just a few times. Read data end 3 residues before the CDR3 end; the end is taken from the germline J gene. The V gene is TRBV7-9, the J gene TRBJ1-1; no definite D call. The germline CDR1 and CDR2 sequences are SEHNR and FQNEAQ (reference sequence). V lost 2 bases, J lost 1 base, and 8 bases lay in between. The CDR3 has 14 residues. The CDR3 protein is CASSLTGRNTEAFF. Partial CDR3 DNA: TGTGCCAGCAGCTTAACGGGGAGGAACACTGAA. Full variable domain (remainder filled in from reference TRBV7-9 and TRBJ1-1): DTGVSQNPRHKITKRGQNVTFRCDPISEHNRLYWYRQTLGQGPEFLTYFQNEAQLEKSRLLSDRFSAERPKGSFSTLEIQRTEQGDSAMYLCASSLTGRNTEAFFGQGTRLTVV.

In its sample, this clone was seen many times. The read ends 3 residues shy of where the CDR3 ends; the end is completed using the germline J gene. The rearrangement joins TRBV5-1 to TRBJ1-1, with 9 bases aligning to TRBD1. CDR1 is SGHRS and CDR2 is YFSETQ in the germline V gene. V dropped 4 bases and J dropped 6; count of bases not matched to a gene: 13. The CDR3 sequence is 16 residues long. The CDR3 loop is CASSHHDRGSAAEAFF. The sequenced part of the CDR3 DNA is TGCGCCAGCAGCCACCATGACAGGGGGTCGGCCGCTGAA.

This clone was detected many times. The CDR3 goes on 3 residues after the read ends, and that part is filled in from the germline J gene. The gene calls are TRBV6-2 or TRBV6-3 and TRBJ1-5; D gene uncertain. The V gene's germline CDR1 is MNHEY and CDR2 SVGEGT. The CDR3 totals 16 residues. The V end lost 1 base, the J end lost 0 bases, and 10 bases lay between the germline ends. This chain's CDR3 is CASSYFHFNSNQPQHF. The sequenced CDR3 bases are TGTGCCAGCAGTTACTTCCACTTTAATAGCAATCAGCCC.

This clone was observed a handful of times. The CDR3 end lies 3 residues beyond the end of the read and is filled in from the germline J gene. The genes are TRBV7-9 and TRBJ1-1, with TRBD1 identical over 8 bases. V was pared by 5 bases and J by 1 base, with 6 bases of the junction left unmatched. Germline CDR1 SEHNR, CDR2 FQNEAQ (reference sequence). The CDR3 length is 15 residues. CDR3 DNA (partial): TGTGCCAGCAGCATGACAGGGGCCGGGAACACTGAA. It codes for CASSMTGAGNTE. The whole CDR3 region reads CASSMTGAGNTEAFF.

Details on this clone: The observed sequence ends 3 residues before the CDR3 terminus, with the missing tail filled in from the germline J gene. V usage is TRBV19 and J usage is TRBJ1-5, with TRBD1 matching 7 bases. Germline lookup yields CDR1 LNHDA and CDR2 SQIVND (reference sequence). J gave up 4 bases and V 2 bases, and 5 bases lay outside the gene matches. The CDR3 extends over 15 amino acids. CDR3 DNA, as far as it was read: TGTGCCAGTAGTATAAGAGGGACAGTTAATCAGCCC. Protein product: CASSIRGTVNQP. The entire CDR3 reads CASSIRGTVNQPQHF.

This clone was picked up a small number of times. The CDR3 extends 3 residues past the end of the read, so its final part is completed from the germline J gene. This chain uses TRBV19 with TRBJ1-1; D possibly corresponds to TRBD1 (6 bases). Trimming pared 9 bases from V and 0 bases from J, leaving 17 bases between. This CDR3 contains 15 residues. Germline V CDR1 and CDR2: LNHDA, SQIVND (reference sequence). The CDR3 here is CASLQGPYMNTEAFF. The DNA read from the CDR3 is TGTGCCAGCCTCCAGGGGCCGTATATGAACACTGAA. Filled out from reference TRBV19 and TRBJ1-1, the complete variable domain reads DGGITQSPKYLFRKEGQNVTLSCEQNLNHDAMYWYRQDPGQGLRLIYYSQIVNDFQKGDIAEGYSVSREKKESFPLTVTSAQKNPTAFYLCASLQGPYMNTEAFFGQGTRLTVV.